This T cell receptor (beta chain) came from a study of T cells after yellow fever vaccination. Across the study: Preparation of the low-cell-number fractions used SMART-Seq v4 Ultra Low Input. Study outcomes and limitations: Clonotypes appearing in both CD4 and CD8 compartments existed, and their share was small.

TCRdb independently ran MiXCR on the 5' RACE reads; one entry per CDR3 protein. Here the sample spans 610,000 or so distinct CDR3 sequences, about 12% being singletons. This CDR3 spans 14 amino acids. V trimming: 4 bases; J trimming: 1 base; junction bases outside the gene matches: 1. CDR1 ENHRY and CDR2 SYGVKD come from the germline V gene. This clonotype was seen only once. No antigen is known for it. This sample comprised PBMCs, obtained on the day of the yellow fever booster vaccination. The source is a man aged 30-40 years who received the YFV17D yellow fever vaccine. The chain joins TRBV10-3 to TRBJ2-5, with 9 bases matching TRBD2. CDR3 coding DNA: TGTGCCATCAGTGGGGGACTAGCCCAAGAGACCCAGTACTTC. Amino acids: CAISGGLAQETQYF.